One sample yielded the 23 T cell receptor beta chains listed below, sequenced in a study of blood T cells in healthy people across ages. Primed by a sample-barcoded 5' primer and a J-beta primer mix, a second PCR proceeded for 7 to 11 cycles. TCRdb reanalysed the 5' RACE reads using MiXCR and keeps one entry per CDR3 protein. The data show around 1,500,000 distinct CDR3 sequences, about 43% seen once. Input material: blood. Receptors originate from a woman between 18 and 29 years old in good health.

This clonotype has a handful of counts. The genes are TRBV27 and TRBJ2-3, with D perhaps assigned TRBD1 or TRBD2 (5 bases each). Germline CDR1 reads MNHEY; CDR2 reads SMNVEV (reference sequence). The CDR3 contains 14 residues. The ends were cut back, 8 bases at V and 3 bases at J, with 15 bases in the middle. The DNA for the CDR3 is TGTGCCAGCCCCGGGACCCTCGAGACAGATACGCAGTATTTT. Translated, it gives CASPGTLETDTQYF.

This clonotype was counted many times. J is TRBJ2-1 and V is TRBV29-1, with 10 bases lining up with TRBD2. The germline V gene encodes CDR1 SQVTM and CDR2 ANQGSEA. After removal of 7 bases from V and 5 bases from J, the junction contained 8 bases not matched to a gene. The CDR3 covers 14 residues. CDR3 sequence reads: CSAGAGGDDNEQFF. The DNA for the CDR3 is TGCAGCGCCGGAGCGGGAGGGGATGACAATGAGCAGTTCTTC.

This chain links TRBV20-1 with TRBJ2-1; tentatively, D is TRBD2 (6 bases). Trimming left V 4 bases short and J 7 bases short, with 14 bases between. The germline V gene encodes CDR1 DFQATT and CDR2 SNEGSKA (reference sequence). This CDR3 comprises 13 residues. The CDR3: CSANRELGNEQFF. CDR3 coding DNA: TGCAGTGCTAACCGGGAGTTGGGTAATGAGCAGTTCTTC.

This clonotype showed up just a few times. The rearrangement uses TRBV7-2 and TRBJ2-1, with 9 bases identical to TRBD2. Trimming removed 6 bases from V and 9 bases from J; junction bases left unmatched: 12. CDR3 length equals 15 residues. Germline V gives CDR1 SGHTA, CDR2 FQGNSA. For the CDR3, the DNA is TGTGCCAGCAGTCGACGGGGACTAGCTCCCGGTGAGCAGTTCTTC. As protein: CASSRRGLAPGEQFF.

DNA of the CDR3: TGTGCCAGCAGCTCCACCGGGACAGGGGGTTTTGGCTACACCTTC. Protein: CASSSTGTGGFGYTF. The gene calls are TRBV28 and TRBJ1-2; 11 nucleotides agree with TRBD1. The CDR3 length is 15 residues. Germline CDR1 and CDR2: MDHEN and SYDVKM. After removal of 6 bases from V and 7 bases from J, the junction contained 10 bases not matched to a gene.

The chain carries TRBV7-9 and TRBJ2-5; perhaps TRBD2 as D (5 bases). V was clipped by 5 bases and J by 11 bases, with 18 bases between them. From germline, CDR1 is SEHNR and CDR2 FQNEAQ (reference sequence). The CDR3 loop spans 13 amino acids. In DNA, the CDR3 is TGTGCCAGCAGCATCGACACCCTCTGGGAGCAGTACTTC. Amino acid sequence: CASSIDTLWEQYF. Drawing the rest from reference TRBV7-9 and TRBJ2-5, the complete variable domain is DTGVSQNPRHKITKRGQNVTFRCDPISEHNRLYWYRQTLGQGPEFLTYFQNEAQLEKSRLLSDRFSAERPKGSFSTLEIQRTEQGDSAMYLCASSIDTLWEQYFGPGTRLLVL.

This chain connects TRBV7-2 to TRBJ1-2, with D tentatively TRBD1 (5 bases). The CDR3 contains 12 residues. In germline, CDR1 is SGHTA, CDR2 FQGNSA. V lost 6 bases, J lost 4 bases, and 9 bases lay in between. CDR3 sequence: CASRVTGYGYTF. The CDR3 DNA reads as TGTGCCAGCAGGGTCACAGGCTATGGCTACACCTTC.

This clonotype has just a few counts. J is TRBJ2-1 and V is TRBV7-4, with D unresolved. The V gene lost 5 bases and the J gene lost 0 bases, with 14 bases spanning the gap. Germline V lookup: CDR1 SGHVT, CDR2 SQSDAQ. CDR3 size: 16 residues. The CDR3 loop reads CASSVMGMSSYNEQFF. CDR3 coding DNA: TGTGCCAGCAGCGTCATGGGCATGAGCTCCTACAATGAGCAGTTCTTC.

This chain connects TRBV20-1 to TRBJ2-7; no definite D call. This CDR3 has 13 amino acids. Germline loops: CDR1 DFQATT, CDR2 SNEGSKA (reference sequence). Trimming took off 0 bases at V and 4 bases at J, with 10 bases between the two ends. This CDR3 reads CSARDPKEYEQYF. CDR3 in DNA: TGCAGTGCTAGAGATCCTAAGGAATACGAGCAGTACTTC.

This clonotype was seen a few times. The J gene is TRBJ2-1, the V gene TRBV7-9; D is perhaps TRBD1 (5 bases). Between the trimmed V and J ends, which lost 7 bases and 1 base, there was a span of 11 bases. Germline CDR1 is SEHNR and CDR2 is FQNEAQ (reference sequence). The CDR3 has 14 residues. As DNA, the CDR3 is TGTGCCAGCACCGGCCAGGGTTCCTACAATGAGCAGTTCTTC. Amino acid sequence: CASTGQGSYNEQFF. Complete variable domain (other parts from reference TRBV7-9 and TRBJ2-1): DTGVSQNPRHKITKRGQNVTFRCDPISEHNRLYWYRQTLGQGPEFLTYFQNEAQLEKSRLLSDRFSAERPKGSFSTLEIQRTEQGDSAMYLCASTGQGSYNEQFFGPGTRLTVL.

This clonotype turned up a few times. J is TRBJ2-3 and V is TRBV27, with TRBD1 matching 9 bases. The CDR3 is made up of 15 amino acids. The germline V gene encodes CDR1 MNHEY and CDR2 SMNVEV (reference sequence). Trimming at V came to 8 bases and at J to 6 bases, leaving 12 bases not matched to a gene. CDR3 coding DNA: TGTGCCAGCGCCTCCTGGGACAGGGTGGCGGATACGCAGTATTTT. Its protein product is CASASWDRVADTQYF.

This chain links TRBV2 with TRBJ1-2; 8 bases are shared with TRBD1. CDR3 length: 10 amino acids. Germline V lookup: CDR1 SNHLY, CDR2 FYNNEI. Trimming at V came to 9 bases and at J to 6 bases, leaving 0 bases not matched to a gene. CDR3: CARGQDGYTF. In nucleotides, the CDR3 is TGTGCCAGGGGACAGGATGGCTACACCTTC.

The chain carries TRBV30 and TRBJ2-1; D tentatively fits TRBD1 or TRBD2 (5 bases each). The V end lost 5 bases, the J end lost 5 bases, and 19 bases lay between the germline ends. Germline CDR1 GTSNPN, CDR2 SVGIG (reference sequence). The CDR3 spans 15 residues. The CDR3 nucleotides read TGTGCCTGGCGTAAAGTGAGGGGATTTAACAATGAGCAGTTCTTC. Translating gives CAWRKVRGFNNEQFF.

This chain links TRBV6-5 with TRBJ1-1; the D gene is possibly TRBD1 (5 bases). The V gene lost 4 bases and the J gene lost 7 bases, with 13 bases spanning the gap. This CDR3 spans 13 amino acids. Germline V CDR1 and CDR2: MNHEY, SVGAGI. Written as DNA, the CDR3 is TGTGCCAGCAGTTCTGGGGGAGGTAGTGAAGCTTTCTTT. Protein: CASSSGGGSEAFF.

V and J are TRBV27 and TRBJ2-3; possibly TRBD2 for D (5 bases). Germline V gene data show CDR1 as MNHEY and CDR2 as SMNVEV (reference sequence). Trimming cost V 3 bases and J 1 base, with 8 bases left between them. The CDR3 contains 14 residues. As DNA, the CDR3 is TGTGCCAGCAGTTTTGCAGCGGGCACAGATACGCAGTATTTT. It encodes CASSFAAGTDTQYF.

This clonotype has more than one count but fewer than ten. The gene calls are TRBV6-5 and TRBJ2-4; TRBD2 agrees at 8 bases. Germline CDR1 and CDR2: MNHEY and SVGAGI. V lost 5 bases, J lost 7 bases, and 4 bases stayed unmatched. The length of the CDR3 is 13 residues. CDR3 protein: CASSPGGENIQYF. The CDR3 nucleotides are TGTGCCAGCAGTCCCGGGGGGGAGAACATTCAGTACTTC.

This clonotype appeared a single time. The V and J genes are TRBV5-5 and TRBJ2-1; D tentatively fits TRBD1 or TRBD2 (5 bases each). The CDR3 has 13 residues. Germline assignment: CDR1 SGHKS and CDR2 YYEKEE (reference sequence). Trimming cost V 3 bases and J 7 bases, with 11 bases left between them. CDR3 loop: CASSSPGTNEQFF. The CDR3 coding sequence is TGTGCCAGCAGCTCGCCCGGGACGAATGAGCAGTTCTTC.

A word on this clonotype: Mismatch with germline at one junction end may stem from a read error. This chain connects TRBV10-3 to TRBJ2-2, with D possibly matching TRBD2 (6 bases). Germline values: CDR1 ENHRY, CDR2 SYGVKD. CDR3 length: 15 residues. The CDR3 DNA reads TGTGTCATCAGTGAGGGCGGGGTGAACACCGGGGAGCTGTTTTTT. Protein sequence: CVISEGGVNTGELFF.

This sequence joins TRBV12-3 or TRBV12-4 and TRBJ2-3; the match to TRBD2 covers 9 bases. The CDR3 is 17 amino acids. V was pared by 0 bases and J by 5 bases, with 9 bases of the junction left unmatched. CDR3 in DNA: TGTGCCAGCAGTTTAGCGACGGGCGGGAGGGCCGTAGATACGCAGTATTTT. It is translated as CASSLATGGRAVDTQYF.

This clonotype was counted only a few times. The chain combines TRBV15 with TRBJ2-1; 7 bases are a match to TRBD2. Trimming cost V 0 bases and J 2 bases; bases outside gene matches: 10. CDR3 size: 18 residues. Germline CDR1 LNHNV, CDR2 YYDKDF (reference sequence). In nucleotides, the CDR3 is TGTGCCACCAGCAGAGATGGCAGGGAGGGAGTCCCCTACAATGAGCAGTTCTTC. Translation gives CATSRDGREGVPYNEQFF.

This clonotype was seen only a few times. The CDR3 protein is CSASASGQETQYF. As DNA, the CDR3 is TGCAGTGCTAGTGCAAGCGGCCAAGAGACCCAGTACTTC. The V call is TRBV20-1, the J call TRBJ2-5; a weak D match, TRBD2 (5 bases). The CDR3 has 13 residues. V was clipped by 3 bases and J by 1 base, with 9 bases between them. The germline gives CDR1 DFQATT, CDR2 SNEGSKA (reference sequence).

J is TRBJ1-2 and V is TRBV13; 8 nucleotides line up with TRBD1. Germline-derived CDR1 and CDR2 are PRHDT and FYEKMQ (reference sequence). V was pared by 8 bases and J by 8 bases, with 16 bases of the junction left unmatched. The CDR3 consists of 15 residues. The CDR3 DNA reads TGTGCCAGCCGCGAGGTGGAAGGACAGGGTCTCGGCTACACCTTC. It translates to CASREVEGQGLGYTF.

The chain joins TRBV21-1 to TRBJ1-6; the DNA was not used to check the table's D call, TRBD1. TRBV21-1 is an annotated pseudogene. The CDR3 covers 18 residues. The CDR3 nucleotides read TGTGCCAGCAGCAAAGAATGTCCCAGGGCGGGATATAATTCACCCCTCCACTTT. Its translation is CASSKECPRAGYNSPLHF.